Given below is one T cell receptor beta chain in context. This record belongs to a study of shared clonotypes between healthy human individuals. Study-wide background: The composition of the donors was a couple of women and a few men aged 18 to 49.

CD45RO-negative CD8 cells positively selected for CCR7 made up the naive population, which excluded terminally differentiated effector memory CD45RA+ cells. CDR1 and CDR2 (germline): GTSNPN, SVGIG (reference sequence). This CDR3 has 15 amino acids. The germline V and J ends were trimmed by 0 bases and 1 base, with 12 bases remaining between them. Data came from immunoSEQ multiplex PCR; TCRdb stores just in-frame clones and leaves some out. The table lists about 2.1 million clones, 85% to 95% of them singletons, with 1.5% to 2% in the top ten. The sequence came from a man aged 18 to 29 in good health. Some clones in this sample may be carry-over from other donors' samples. V is TRBV30 and J is TRBJ1-1; no reliable D call. The sample taken for sequencing was naive CD8+ T cells from PBMCs. CDR3 amino acids: CAWSVRFRGNTEAFF. CDR3 sequence (DNA): TGTGCCTGGAGTGTACGTTTTCGGGGGAACACTGAAGCTTTCTTT.